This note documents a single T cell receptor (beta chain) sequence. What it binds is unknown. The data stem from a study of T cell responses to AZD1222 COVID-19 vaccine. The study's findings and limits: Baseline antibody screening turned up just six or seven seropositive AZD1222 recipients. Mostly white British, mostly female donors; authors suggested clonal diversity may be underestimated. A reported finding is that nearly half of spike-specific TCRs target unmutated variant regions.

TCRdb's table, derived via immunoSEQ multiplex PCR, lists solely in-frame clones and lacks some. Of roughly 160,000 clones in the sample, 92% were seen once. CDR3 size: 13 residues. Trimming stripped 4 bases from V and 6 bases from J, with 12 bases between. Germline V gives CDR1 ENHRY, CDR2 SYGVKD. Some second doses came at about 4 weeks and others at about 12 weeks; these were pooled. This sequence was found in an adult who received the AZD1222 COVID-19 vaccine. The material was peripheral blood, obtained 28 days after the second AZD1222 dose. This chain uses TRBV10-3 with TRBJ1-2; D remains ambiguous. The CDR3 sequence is CAISVGEGHGYTF. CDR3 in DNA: TGTGCCATCAGTGTCGGGGAAGGGCATGGCTACACCTTC.